This entry lists 28 T cell receptor beta chains sequenced from one sample in a study of blood T cell repertoires in COVID-19. The data were produced by immunoSEQ multiplex PCR, yet TCRdb's version contains in-frame clones alone and is incomplete. The data show under 45,000 clones, roughly 85% seen once. Input material: peripheral blood. The receptors were gathered from a man aged 60 to 75 with active or convalescent COVID-19.

The V and J genes are TRBV6-6 and TRBJ1-2; a weak D match, TRBD1 (6 bases). The CDR3 runs 15 residues. Trimming left V 5 bases short and J 0 bases short, with 13 bases between. The germline V gene has CDR1 MNHNY and CDR2 SVGAGI (reference sequence). DNA for the CDR3: TGTGCCAGCAGTATACAGGGAAGAACTAACTATGGCTACACCTTC. It is translated as CASSIQGRTNYGYTF.

V usage is TRBV6-6 and J usage is TRBJ2-3; TRBD2 aligns across 7 bases. Germline V gene lookup returns CDR1 MNHNY and CDR2 SVGAGI (reference sequence). The V segment lost 4 bases and the J segment 4 bases; nucleotides outside the gene matches: 8. The CDR3 is made up of 15 amino acids. CDR3 sequence reads: CASSWLGRLPDTQYF. The CDR3 DNA sequence: TGTGCCAGCAGTTGGCTCGGGAGGCTACCAGATACGCAGTATTTT.

CDR3 nucleotide sequence: TGTGCCAGCGGTATGGGGCCAGAGACCCAGTACTTC. The encoded protein is CASGMGPETQYF. This chain joins TRBV27 and TRBJ2-5, with D maybe TRBD1 (5 bases). This CDR3 contains 12 residues. Per germline, CDR1 MNHEY and CDR2 SMNVEV (reference sequence). Trimming removed 8 bases from V and 4 bases from J, with 11 bases in between.

The gene calls are TRBV6-5 and TRBJ1-3, with D possibly TRBD1 on 5 matching bases. Trimming took 0 bases from V and 4 from J, leaving 13 bases between them. CDR1 MNHEY and CDR2 SVGAGI come from the germline V gene. The CDR3 has 16 residues. The CDR3 loop reads CASSYSLGAEGNTIYF. In DNA form, the CDR3 reads TGTGCCAGCAGTTACTCGTTAGGGGCGGAAGGAAACACCATATATTTT.

This chain joins TRBV18 and TRBJ2-1; TRBD1 matches 11 bases. With V trimmed by 3 bases and J by 3 bases, 1 base remained unmatched. The CDR3 has 15 residues. The germline gives CDR1 KGHSH, CDR2 LQKENI. The CDR3 loop reads CASSPGQGGYNEQFF. In DNA form, the CDR3 reads TGTGCCAGCTCACCGGGACAGGGGGGCTACAATGAGCAGTTCTTC.

The rearrangement uses TRBV2 and TRBJ1-6, with D possibly TRBD1 on 5 matching bases. Looked up from germline, CDR1 is SNHLY and CDR2 is FYNNEI. The germline V and J ends were trimmed by 6 bases and 6 bases, with 15 bases remaining between them. The CDR3 is 15 amino acids. The CDR3 nucleotides are TGTGCCAGCAGAGCAGGGCCGGGGGGTAATTCACCCCTCCACTTT. Translating it yields CASRAGPGGNSPLHF.

This chain uses TRBV19 with TRBJ2-2, with a possible D match to TRBD1 (6 bases). The CDR3 has 16 amino acids. From germline, CDR1 is LNHDA and CDR2 SQIVND (reference sequence). The V gene lost 1 base and the J gene lost 5 bases, with 14 bases spanning the gap. The CDR3: CASSIGWTDFTGELFF. The CDR3, as DNA: TGTGCCAGTAGTATAGGTTGGACAGATTTTACCGGGGAGCTGTTTTTT.

V usage is TRBV7-2 and J usage is TRBJ2-1, with TRBD1 matching 7 bases. Germline CDR1 SGHTA, CDR2 FQGNSA. V lost 5 bases and J lost 0; bases outside the gene matches: 4. The CDR3 contains 15 residues. The CDR3 DNA follows: TGTGCCAGCAGCCCAGACAGGGACTCCTACAATGAGCAGTTCTTC. It specifies CASSPDRDSYNEQFF.

This chain joins TRBV11-3 and TRBJ2-7; D not certain. CDR1 and CDR2 from the germline V gene are SGHNT and YENEEA. Trimming took 2 bases from V and 2 from J, leaving 10 bases between them. There are 14 residues in the CDR3. This CDR3 reads CASSLRARPYEQYV. CDR3 DNA sequence: TGTGCCAGCAGCTTACGAGCTAGGCCCTACGAGCAGTACGTC.

The CDR3 loop is CAISELGGNTDTQYF. The CDR3 nucleotides are TGTGCCATCAGTGAGTTGGGGGGAAACACAGATACGCAGTATTTT. This chain joins TRBV10-3 and TRBJ2-3; D is possibly TRBD2 (6 bases). Trimming stripped 1 base from V and 2 bases from J, with 10 bases between. This CDR3 region has 15 residues. Per germline, CDR1 ENHRY and CDR2 SYGVKD.

The chain links TRBV18 to TRBJ2-7; 13 bases agree with TRBD2. The J segment lost 6 bases and the V segment lost 4 bases, leaving 0 bases of the junction unmatched. The CDR3 extends over 13 amino acids. Germline loops: CDR1 KGHSH, CDR2 LQKENI. DNA for the CDR3: TGTGCCAGCTCACGACTAGCGGGAGGCGAGCAGTACGTC. Residues: CASSRLAGGEQYV.

This clone appeared a single time. This rearrangement joins TRBV19 to TRBJ1-2, with 12 positions matching TRBD1. In germline, CDR1 is LNHDA, CDR2 SQIVND (reference sequence). V dropped 3 bases and J dropped 6; count of bases not matched to a gene: 23. The CDR3 runs 21 residues. CDR3: CASSITGGGTGTGGNMDGYTF. CDR3 sequence (DNA): TGTGCCAGTAGTATCACCGGCGGAGGGACCGGGACAGGGGGCAATATGGATGGCTACACCTTC.

This chain's CDR3 is CASSRGLAEKETQYF. Written as DNA, the CDR3 is TGCGCCAGCAGCCGGGGACTAGCGGAAAAAGAGACCCAGTACTTC. The rearrangement links TRBV4-1 to TRBJ2-5; 11 bases fit TRBD2. The CDR3 extends over 15 amino acids. The V gene end was trimmed by 4 bases and the J gene end by 3 bases; junction bases not matched to a gene: 4. Germline CDR1 reads MGHRA; CDR2 reads YSYEKL.

The chain has TRBV18 and TRBJ2-5; a weak D match, TRBD1 (6 bases). V was cut by 2 bases and J by 3 bases, with 7 bases left in between. CDR1 KGHSH and CDR2 LQKENI come from the germline V gene. This CDR3 comprises 13 residues. As DNA, the CDR3 is TGTGCCAGCTCACCAGGACAGAAAGAGACCCAGTACTTC. Translation: CASSPGQKETQYF.

Here the CDR3 DNA reads TGTGCCAGCAGCTTAGTCTACAACACCGGGGAGCTGTTTTTT. Amino acids: CASSLVYNTGELFF. V and J are TRBV11-2 and TRBJ2-2; no clear D gene. Germline CDR1 reads SGHAT; CDR2 reads FQNNGV. The CDR3 has 14 residues. Trimming removed 1 base at V and 2 bases at J, with 5 bases between.

The rearrangement uses TRBV7-2 and TRBJ1-1; 9 bases agree with TRBD1. From germline, CDR1 is SGHTA and CDR2 FQGNSA. The CDR3 consists of 14 residues. Trimming at V came to 0 bases and at J to 8 bases, leaving 4 bases not matched to a gene. The CDR3 protein is CASSLAPDRGEAFF. DNA of the CDR3: TGTGCCAGCAGCTTAGCCCCGGACAGGGGCGAAGCTTTCTTT.

The CDR3 protein is CASSSVFTEAFF. In DNA form, the CDR3 reads TGTGCCAGCAGTTCTGTGTTCACTGAAGCTTTCTTT. The genes are TRBV28 and TRBJ1-1; the D is unclear. The V end was cut by 4 bases, the J end by 4 bases, with 7 bases between. Germline CDR1 is MDHEN and CDR2 is SYDVKM. The CDR3 totals 12 residues.

In this sample, this clone turned up a few times. This chain connects TRBV5-5 to TRBJ1-3, with D unresolved. Trimming took 1 base from V and 0 from J, leaving 8 bases between them. The V gene's germline CDR1 is SGHKS and CDR2 YYEKEE (reference sequence). The CDR3 contains 15 residues. CDR3 region: CASSLPPNSGNTIYF. CDR3 sequence (DNA): TGTGCCAGCAGCTTGCCCCCCAACTCTGGAAACACCATATATTTT.

The chain links TRBV7-2 to TRBJ1-1; a weak D match, TRBD1 (6 bases). CDR3 size: 16 residues. CDR1 and CDR2 from the germline V gene are SGHTA and FQGNSA. Trimming cost V 6 bases and J 2 bases, with 19 bases left between them. CDR3 coding DNA: TGTGCCAGCAGACAGGCACGACGGGACACAAACACTGAAGCTTTCTTT. It encodes CASRQARRDTNTEAFF. The full variable domain, rest sourced from reference TRBV7-2 and TRBJ1-1, is GAGVSQSPSNKVTEKGKDVELRCDPISGHTALYWYRQSLGQGLEFLIYFQGNSAPDKSGLPSDRFSAERTGGSVSTLTIQRTQQEDSAVYLCASRQARRDTNTEAFFGQGTRLTVV.

The rearrangement joins TRBV5-4 to TRBJ2-1, with 15 nucleotides matching TRBD2. Trimming removed 4 bases from V and 4 bases from J; junction bases left unmatched: 6. Germline V gene data show CDR1 as SGHNT and CDR2 as YYREEE (reference sequence). The CDR3 runs 17 residues. For the CDR3, the DNA is TGTGCCAGCAGCCCCCAGGGACTAGCGGGAGGTTACAATGAGCAGTTCTTC. It is translated as CASSPQGLAGGYNEQFF. Complete variable domain (other parts from reference TRBV5-4 and TRBJ2-1): ETGVTQSPTHLIKTRGQQVTLRCSSQSGHNTVSWYQQALGQGPQFIFQYYREEENGRGNFPPRFSGLQFPNYSSELNVNALELDDSALYLCASSPQGLAGGYNEQFFGPGTRLTVL.

The chain links TRBV5-1 to TRBJ1-1; no firm D call. The CDR3 sequence is 11 residues long. Trimming took 5 bases from V and 5 from J, leaving 7 bases between them. The germline CDR1 and CDR2 sequences are SGHRS and YFSETQ. This chain's CDR3 is CASRSETEAFF. For the CDR3, the DNA is TGCGCCAGCAGGTCGGAGACTGAAGCTTTCTTT.

CDR3 sequence: CASSGQGMNTEAFF. The CDR3, as DNA: TGTGCCAGCAGCGGACAGGGGATGAACACTGAAGCTTTCTTT. The chain has TRBV2 and TRBJ1-1; TRBD1 matches at 9 bases. Germline lookup yields CDR1 SNHLY and CDR2 FYNNEI. After removal of 6 bases from V and 0 bases from J, the junction contained 2 bases not matched to a gene. The CDR3 covers 14 residues.

The chain recombines TRBV19 with TRBJ2-2, with 10 bases that match TRBD1. The germline gives CDR1 LNHDA, CDR2 SQIVND (reference sequence). The CDR3 covers 16 residues. The V segment lost 0 bases and the J segment 8 bases; nucleotides outside the gene matches: 6. For the CDR3, the DNA is TGTGCCAGTAGTATAGACGGGACAGGGGTCTCTGGGGAGCTGTTTTTT. Residues: CASSIDGTGVSGELFF.

This chain uses TRBV3-1 (or the pseudogene TRBV3-2) with TRBJ2-6, with TRBD2 matching over 11 bases. Looked up from germline, CDR1 is LGHDT and CDR2 is YNNKEL (reference sequence). The ends lost 8 bases at V and 0 bases at J; junction bases unmatched: 15. CDR3 length equals 20 residues. CDR3 sequence: CASPRPLPSGRTSGANVLTF. Here the CDR3 DNA reads TGTGCCAGCCCCAGGCCCCTCCCTAGCGGGAGGACCTCTGGGGCCAACGTCCTGACTTTC.

The CDR3 spells CASSISSYNSPLHF. In DNA form, the CDR3 reads TGTGCCAGCAGCATCAGCTCCTATAATTCACCCCTCCACTTT. The rearrangement links TRBV6-5 to TRBJ1-6; no definite D call. The CDR3 runs 14 residues. Germline V CDR1 and CDR2: MNHEY, SVGAGI. The V end was cut by 6 bases, the J end by 0 bases, with 6 bases between.

The chain joins TRBV6-1 to TRBJ2-3, with 9 bases lining up with TRBD2. The CDR3 is 17 residues long. Germline CDR1 and CDR2: MNHNS and SASEGT. V lost 4 bases to trimming and J lost 0 bases; unmatched junction nucleotides: 8. The chain's CDR3 is CASSVRREGLSTDTQYF. The CDR3 coding sequence is TGTGCCAGCAGTGTGAGGCGGGAGGGCCTTAGCACAGATACGCAGTATTTT.

The chain couples TRBV5-1 to TRBJ2-5; the D is unclear. The CDR3 is 16 amino acids. Germline CDR1 SGHRS, CDR2 YFSETQ. V was trimmed by 0 bases and J by 2 bases, leaving 14 bases between them. In nucleotides, the CDR3 is TGCGCCAGCAGCTTGGTCTCCCCCCCACTACAAGAGACCCAGTACTTC. It codes for CASSLVSPPLQETQYF.

This clone came up once. The chain has TRBV11-3 and TRBJ2-2; TRBD2 aligns across 9 bases. J lost 5 bases, V lost 2 bases, and 6 bases had no gene match. This CDR3 spans 16 amino acids. CDR1 and CDR2 (germline): SGHNT, YENEEA. The CDR3 spells CASSLFSGSFTGELFF. The CDR3 nucleotides are TGTGCCAGCAGCTTATTTAGCGGGAGTTTTACCGGGGAGCTGTTTTTT.